This TCR beta chain is from a study of blood T cell repertoires in COVID-19 (TCRdb year 2020). Regarding the research as a whole: Collaborator samples came from the United States, Italy and Spain and covered acute and convalescent phases of COVID-19. The prospective study material was composed of cDNA or gDNA derived from T cells, B-cell-depleted T cells, or PBMCs. Subjects who had been exposed to COVID-19, were actively infected with it, or had recovered from it provided the deeply sampled blood TCRbeta repertoires that made up the dataset. A freely available public database, intended as a resource for researchers studying the immune response to SARS-CoV-2, is where the repertoires were released. Samples came from the ongoing ImmuneRACE study (first 160 participants) plus 1,254 subjects from 6 global collaborators. A de-identified subject ID, COVID-19 status, age in years and sex were almost always included in the sample metadata. Where available, HLA class I and class II types were taken from metadata supplied by the sample provider and were not determined by assay-based typing. What the research found in general, with its limitations: The quantity of clinical and demographic metadata differed by source and by participant and was supplied without curation.

Notes on this clone: No antigen is known for it. No much larger clone is present one base from it, and per-base qualities are unavailable.

One collaborating source in Seattle enrolled patients while the patients were actively infected and followed the patients over time throughout the course of disease. Each collaborating institution followed its own protocols to collect whole blood in K2EDTA tubes. For TCRbeta analysis, collaborators shipped samples in one of three forms: frozen whole blood, isolated PBMCs, or DNA extracted from either of those sample types. TCRbeta CDR3 regions were amplified from genomic DNA by means of the immunoSEQ Assay, a bias-controlled multiplex PCR. Under the source paper's analysis protocol: The number of nucleated cells in each sample was estimated from the amplification of reference gene primers within the assay. Sequence reads were collapsed and filtered to measure the absolute abundance of every unique TCRbeta CDR3 rearrangement. For each sample, productive Simpson clonality was calculated by taking the square root of Simpson's diversity index across productive rearrangements. TCRdb took this table from immuneACCESS and kept in-frame rearrangements with V and J called. Such tables lack part of the clones; where checked against another copy, unresolved V genes explain under half of the gap, and the rest is unexplained. The V and J calls and clone size are taken from that table; D and trimming were inferred from the DNA. The table for this sample lists roughly 150,000 clones; 85% to 90% of them were counted only once. The top ten clones comprise 2.5% of the sample.

The source material was peripheral blood. This receptor was identified in a woman older than 75 with COVID-19, enrolled during active disease.

The CDR3 amino acid sequence is: CASSLHGNGGFGLNTEAFF. The DNA is as follows: TGCGCCAGCAGCTTGCATGGAAACGGGGGATTTGGGTTGAACACTGAAGCTTTCTTT. The chain is assembled from TRBV5-1 and TRBJ1-1; TRBD1 is a weak D gene call, 5 bases matching. Reading from cysteine to phenylalanine, the CDR3 counts 19 amino acids. The CDR3 DNA has 57 bases and is translated from base 1. The germline V gene gives CDR1 as SGHRS and CDR2 as YFSETQ. V is cut by 1 base and J by 0 bases, and the space between the germline ends is 22 bases.